By its share, the clone carrying this T cell receptor beta chain is medium-sized. The antigen remains unidentified. The CDR3 covers 12 residues. With 10 bases clipped from V and 8 bases from J, the junction kept 10 bases outside the gene matches. The germline gives CDR1 MNHNS, CDR2 SASEGT. These data originate in a study of read filtering for tumor transcriptome and immune sequencing. Across the whole study: Patients were 17 male and 11 to 15 female, mean age roughly 70 years, range about 47 to 85. TCR-mapped reads were about 3.5 to 11 million with IR-seq versus roughly 85 to 1,400 with RNA-seq.

The library was built from about 400 ng RNA with molecular barcoded adaptors for alpha/delta and beta/gamma chains. One entry per CDR3 protein results from TCRdb running MiXCR on the reads. Of several thousand distinct CDR3 sequences listed, around 21% were seen once; the top ten hold 20% to 25%. Overall study findings and caveats: RNA-seq captured clonotypes less deeply and reliably than IR-seq. In IR-seq, single-read clonotypes were 65% to 90% of clonotypes but approximately 3.5% of reads.

Sequencing was carried out using a population of CD138-negative cells sorted from bone marrow. This sequence was found in a donor at least 40 years old with multiple myeloma. This sequence joins TRBV6-1 and TRBJ1-2, with 7 bases aligning to TRBD1. CDR3 nucleotide sequence: TGTGCCACCAAGACAGGGATGAGGGGCTACACCTTC. Translated: CATKTGMRGYTF.